This TCR beta chain was sequenced for a study of technical replicates of blood from a handful of donors. Germline CDR1 is SQVTM and CDR2 is ANQGSEA. V lost 7 bases and J lost 4, with 14 bases in between. The CDR3 totals 13 residues. Some clones are missing from TCRdb's copy, which holds only in-frame ones; the method was immunoSEQ multiplex PCR. The profile shows fewer than 90,000 clones, 93% of them singletons. The chain joins TRBV29-1 to TRBJ1-5; TRBD1 is a possible D gene (5 bases). This receptor was identified in a human donor in good health. Source material: T cells isolated from PBMCs. CDR3 sequence: CSAAGGENQPQHF. The CDR3 bases are TGCAGCGCTGCGGGGGGGGAAAATCAGCCCCAGCATTTT.